The 17 T cell receptor beta chains listed next were all sequenced from one sample in a study of Graves' ophthalmopathy and Graves' hyperthyroidism. The authors amplified TCR beta CDR3 regions from RNA transcripts. First-round RT-PCR used HTBI primers; second-round multiplex PCR followed. A single record per CDR3 protein comes from TCRdb applying MiXCR to the multiplex PCR reads. Here the sample spans about 240,000 distinct CDR3 sequences, 45% being singletons. Material for sequencing was peripheral blood. Every receptor here comes from an adult man with Graves' ophthalmopathy.

V and J are TRBV6-5 and TRBJ2-5; maybe TRBD2 (5 bases). Germline assignment: CDR1 MNHEY and CDR2 SVGAGI. V was clipped by 3 bases and J by 0 bases, with 8 bases between them. CDR3 size: 14 residues. CDR3 loop: CASSYEGNQETQYF. The CDR3 nucleotides read TGTGCCAGCAGTTATGAGGGCAACCAAGAGACCCAGTACTTC.

This rearrangement joins TRBV29-1 to TRBJ2-7; TRBD1 aligns across 9 bases. CDR1 is SQVTM and CDR2 is ANQGSEA in the germline V gene. This CDR3 spans 13 amino acids. V lost 3 bases to trimming and J lost 9 bases; unmatched junction nucleotides: 9. Written as DNA, the CDR3 is TGCAGCGTTGACTTGGGACAGGGAAACTGGCAGTACTTC. It yields the protein CSVDLGQGNWQYF.

Only a few counts were recorded for this clonotype. The rearrangement uses TRBV12-3 or TRBV12-4 and TRBJ1-3, with 9 bases that match TRBD1. Trimming removed 5 bases from V and 0 bases from J; junction bases left unmatched: 8. The CDR3 runs to 17 residues. The CDR3, as DNA: TGTGCCAGCAGTGCCTCGGGACAGGGTCTCTCTGGAAACACCATATATTTT. This translates into CASSASGQGLSGNTIYF.

Comments on this clonotype: The junction does not match germline at one end; this may be a read error. The chain recombines TRBV7-2 with TRBJ2-6, with unresolved D. The CDR3 runs 17 residues. The germline gives CDR1 SGHTA, CDR2 FQGNSA. As DNA, the CDR3 is TGTGCCGGCAGCTCCGATACAGCGACCTCTGGGGCCAACGTCCTGACTTTC. Protein product: CAGSSDTATSGANVLTF.

V usage is TRBV7-9 and J usage is TRBJ1-6; 10 bases line up with TRBD1. The CDR3 totals 14 residues. The V gene end was trimmed by 5 bases and the J gene end by 13 bases; junction bases not matched to a gene: 8. Germline CDR1 SEHNR, CDR2 FQNEAQ (reference sequence). CDR3 coding DNA: TGTGCCAGCAGCGGGGGGACAGGGGTTCTCCCCCTCCACTTT. It translates to CASSGGTGVLPLHF. Supplemented by reference TRBV7-9 and TRBJ1-6, the full variable domain reads DTGVSQNPRHKITKRGQNVTFRCDPISEHNRLYWYRQTLGQGPEFLTYFQNEAQLEKSRLLSDRFSAERPKGSFSTLEIQRTEQGDSAMYLCASSGGTGVLPLHFGNGTRLTVT.

The chain links TRBV29-1 to TRBJ2-7, with 7 bases fitting TRBD1. There are 13 residues in the CDR3. Germline CDR1 SQVTM, CDR2 ANQGSEA. V lost 6 bases, J lost 7 bases, and 12 bases stayed unmatched. In nucleotides, the CDR3 is TGCAGCGTCAAAGAGGGGGCGCGTCCAGAGCAGTACTTC. It codes for CSVKEGARPEQYF.

This chain links TRBV29-1 with TRBJ2-7; 9 nucleotides agree with TRBD1. V lost 6 bases, J lost 6 bases, and 9 bases stayed unmatched. In germline, CDR1 is SQVTM, CDR2 ANQGSEA. The CDR3 is 13 amino acids. CDR3 region: CSVSRDRVAEQYF. The CDR3 DNA reads TGCAGCGTGAGCCGGGACAGGGTTGCCGAGCAGTACTTC.

As regards this clonotype: The DNA is left out, because the CDR3 cannot be placed on it with certainty; the CDR3 is given as TCRdb lists it. The CDR3 region is CSVGTGSGTNYGHTF. This rearrangement joins TRBV29-1 to TRBJ1-2; TRBD1, the table's D call, was not compared with the DNA. The CDR3 spans 15 residues, counting both ends. The V gene's germline CDR1 is SQVTM and CDR2 ANQGSEA.

Comments on this clonotype: An end of the junction does not agree with germline; a read error may underlie this. The chain has TRBV5-1 and TRBJ2-5; D not certain. In germline, CDR1 is SGHRS, CDR2 YFSETQ. The CDR3 has 17 amino acids. Here the CDR3 DNA reads TGTGCCAGCAGCTCGAACACACGACAAACGTACCAAGAGACCCAGTACTTC. Translating it yields CASSSNTRQTYQETQYF.

The V gene is TRBV10-3, the J gene TRBJ2-7, with D maybe TRBD1 (6 bases). V was cut by 10 bases and J by 0 bases, with 19 bases left in between. The CDR3 is made up of 15 amino acids. Germline assignment: CDR1 ENHRY and CDR2 SYGVKD. The CDR3 nucleotides read TGTGCCAGCAGCGTCCAGGGGAGCGGCTCCTACGAGCAGTACTTC. Its protein is CASSVQGSGSYEQYF.

This clonotype came up once. Being one base from a much bigger clone, this may be a read error. The CDR3 ends on some other residue instead of the conserved phenylalanine or tryptophan, so this is likely a read error. This sequence joins TRBV29-1 and TRBJ1-1, with D uncertain. The germline V gene has CDR1 SQVTM and CDR2 ANQGSEA. V lost 2 bases and J lost 0, with 4 bases in between. The CDR3 length is 12 residues. The chain's CDR3 is CSVESMNTEAFL. The DNA of the CDR3 is TGCAGCGTTGAAAGCATGAACACTGAAGCTTTCCTT.

Only one count was recorded for this clonotype. The J gene is TRBJ2-7, the V gene TRBV5-8; TRBD2 agrees at 10 bases. The germline V gene has CDR1 SGHTS and CDR2 YDEGEE. The CDR3 contains 18 residues. After removal of 4 bases from V and 5 bases from J, the junction contained 18 bases not matched to a gene. The CDR3 spells CASSQDRPGTSELDEQYF. The CDR3 DNA reads as TGTGCCAGCAGCCAAGATCGGCCCGGGACTAGCGAGTTGGACGAGCAGTACTTC.

The chain uses TRBV7-2 and TRBJ1-1, with unresolved D. CDR3 size: 14 residues. Germline assignment: CDR1 SGHTA and CDR2 FQGNSA. Deletions cut 0 bases from V and 3 bases from J, with 8 bases between. DNA of the CDR3: TGTGCCAGCAGCTTAGCGGGCAGGTACACTGAAGCTTTCTTT. Translation gives CASSLAGRYTEAFF.

The chain is built from TRBV15 and TRBJ1-5; D is undetermined. V dropped 0 bases and J dropped 7 bases, with 7 bases sitting between them. Germline CDR1 reads LNHNV; CDR2 reads YYDKDF (reference sequence). This CDR3 region has 13 residues. Here the CDR3 reads CATSRDGVQPQHF. The CDR3 coding sequence is TGTGCCACCAGCAGAGATGGGGTGCAGCCCCAGCATTTT.

V gene TRBV9 combines with J gene TRBJ1-6, with a possible D match to TRBD1 (5 bases). Trimming cost V 4 bases and J 7 bases, with 12 bases left between them. CDR1 and CDR2 from the germline V gene are SGDLS and YYNGEE. This CDR3 is built from 14 residues. CDR3 sequence (DNA): TGTGCCAGCAGCCCGGGACGCCCAAATTCACCCCTCCACTTT. It encodes CASSPGRPNSPLHF.

The chain uses TRBV7-9 and TRBJ2-5; D remains unclear. Germline V gene sequence: CDR1 SEHNR, CDR2 FQNEAQ (reference sequence). V was pared by 1 base and J by 0 bases, with 6 bases between. This CDR3 has 14 residues. This CDR3 is CASSLEYNQETQYF. CDR3 bases: TGTGCCAGCAGCTTAGAGTACAACCAAGAGACCCAGTACTTC. Drawing the rest from reference TRBV7-9 and TRBJ2-5, the complete variable domain is DTGVSQNPRHKITKRGQNVTFRCDPISEHNRLYWYRQTLGQGPEFLTYFQNEAQLEKSRLLSDRFSAERPKGSFSTLEIQRTEQGDSAMYLCASSLEYNQETQYFGPGTRLLVL.

Only one count was recorded for this clonotype. The chain carries TRBV6-6 and TRBJ1-5, with D maybe TRBD1 (5 bases). From germline, CDR1 is MNHNY and CDR2 SVGAGI (reference sequence). V was shortened by 6 bases and J by 1 base, with 7 bases between the two germline ends. This CDR3 spans 13 amino acids. The CDR3 bases are TGTGCCAGCAGGGGGACGAGCAATCAGCCCCAGCATTTT. Its protein product is CASRGTSNQPQHF.